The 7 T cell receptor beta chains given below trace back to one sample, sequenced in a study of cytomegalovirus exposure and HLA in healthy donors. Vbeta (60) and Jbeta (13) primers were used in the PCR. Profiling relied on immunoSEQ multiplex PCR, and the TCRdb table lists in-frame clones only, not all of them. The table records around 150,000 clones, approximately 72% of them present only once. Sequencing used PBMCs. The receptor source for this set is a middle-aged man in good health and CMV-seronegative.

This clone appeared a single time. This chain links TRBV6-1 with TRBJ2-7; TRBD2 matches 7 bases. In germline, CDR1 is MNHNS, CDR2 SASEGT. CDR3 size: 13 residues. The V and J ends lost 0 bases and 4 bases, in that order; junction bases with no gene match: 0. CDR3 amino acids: CASSEARGYEQYF. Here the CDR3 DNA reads TGTGCCAGCAGTGAAGCGCGGGGGTACGAGCAGTACTTC.

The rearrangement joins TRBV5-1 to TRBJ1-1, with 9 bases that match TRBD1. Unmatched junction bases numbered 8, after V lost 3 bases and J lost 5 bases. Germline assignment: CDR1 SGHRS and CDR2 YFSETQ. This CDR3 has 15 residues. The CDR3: CASSSETGGRTEAFF. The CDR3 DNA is TGCGCCAGCAGCTCAGAGACAGGGGGTAGGACTGAAGCTTTCTTT.

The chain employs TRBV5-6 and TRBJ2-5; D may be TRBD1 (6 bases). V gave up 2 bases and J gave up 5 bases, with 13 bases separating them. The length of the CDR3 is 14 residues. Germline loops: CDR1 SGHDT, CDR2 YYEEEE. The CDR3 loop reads CASSFQTGLETQYF. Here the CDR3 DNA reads TGTGCCAGCAGCTTTCAAACAGGGTTGGAGACCCAGTACTTC.

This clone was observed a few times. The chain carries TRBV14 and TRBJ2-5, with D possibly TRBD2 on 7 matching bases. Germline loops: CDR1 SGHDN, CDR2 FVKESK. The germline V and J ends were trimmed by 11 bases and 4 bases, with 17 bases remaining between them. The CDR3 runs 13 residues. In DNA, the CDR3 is TGTGCCGACAGTGGGGGGGCTGGAGAGACCCAGTACTTC. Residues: CADSGGAGETQYF.

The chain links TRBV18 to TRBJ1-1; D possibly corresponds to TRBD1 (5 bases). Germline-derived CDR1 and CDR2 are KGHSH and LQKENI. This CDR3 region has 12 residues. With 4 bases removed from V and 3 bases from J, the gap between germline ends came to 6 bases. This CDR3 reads CASSLGDTEAFF. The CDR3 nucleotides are TGTGCCAGCTCACTAGGGGACACTGAAGCTTTCTTT.

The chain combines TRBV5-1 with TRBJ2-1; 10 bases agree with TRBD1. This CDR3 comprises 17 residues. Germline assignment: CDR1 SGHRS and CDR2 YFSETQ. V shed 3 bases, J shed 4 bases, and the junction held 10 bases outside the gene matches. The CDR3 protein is CASSYTGTGALYNEQFF. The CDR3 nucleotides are TGCGCCAGCAGCTATACCGGGACAGGGGCCTTATACAATGAGCAGTTCTTC.

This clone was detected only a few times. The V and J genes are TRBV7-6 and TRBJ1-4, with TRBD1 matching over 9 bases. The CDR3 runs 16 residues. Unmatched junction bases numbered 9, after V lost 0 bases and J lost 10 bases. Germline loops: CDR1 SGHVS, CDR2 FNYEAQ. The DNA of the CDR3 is TGTGCCAGCAGCTTAGCTCGGGGGACAGGGCGGGGAAAACTGTTTTTT. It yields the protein CASSLARGTGRGKLFF.